This record looks at one T cell receptor (beta chain) sequence and its context. Its antigen is currently unknown. The data derive from a study of cytomegalovirus exposure and HLA in healthy donors. The study's findings and limits: The likely explanation for a cluster of highly shared sequence variants was sequencing artifact. Indistinguishable V segments such as TRBV6-2 and TRBV6-3 were excluded. Association of a missense DCLRE1C variant with TCR beta V- and J-gene trimming was reported in a later analysis.

The PCR ran on 60 Vbeta and 13 Jbeta primers. Only in-frame clones appear in the TCRdb table, and some are missing; sequencing was by immunoSEQ multiplex PCR. The profile shows about 180,000 clones, around 74% of them singletons. CDR1 is SNHLY, CDR2 FYNNEI, per germline. Trimming cost V 4 bases and J 0 bases, with 4 bases left between them. CDR3 length: 12 residues. V usage is TRBV2 and J usage is TRBJ2-7; no firm D call. The sample comprised PBMCs. The sequence derives from a male donor in good health and CMV-seronegative. The CDR3 is CASSGSSYEQYF. Written as DNA, the CDR3 is TGTGCCAGCAGTGGGAGCTCCTACGAGCAGTACTTC.